This T cell receptor beta chain is from a study of cytomegalovirus exposure and HLA in healthy donors. Study at large: Roughly 180 million T cells yielded over 90 million unique TCR beta sequences in earlier analysis. The study, taken as a whole, reports: Trimming of TCR beta V- and J-genes showed a link, identified in a later analysis, to a missense DCLRE1C variant. Among TCR beta chains of equal frequency, HLA-associated ones were more clonally expanded in a later analysis. CMV antigen specificity was confirmed in vitro for three CMV-associated chains.

Researchers ran the PCR with 60 Vbeta and 13 Jbeta primers. Assay: immunoSEQ multiplex PCR; the TCRdb copy retains only in-frame clones and omits some. The sample yields 150,000 to 200,000 clones, approximately 80% seen once. A note on this clone: Its antigen is unknown.

Germline V gene data show CDR1 as LGHNA and CDR2 as YSLEER. The CDR3 length is 17 residues. J gave up 2 bases and V 3 bases, and 8 bases lay outside the gene matches. The TCR comes from a man aged 25-45 years in good health and CMV-seropositive. V is TRBV4-3 and J is TRBJ2-3, with TRBD1 matching over 10 bases. Material for sequencing was PBMCs. In nucleotides, the CDR3 is TGCGCCAGCAGCCAGATAGGACAGGGGGGATACACAGATACGCAGTATTTT. It is translated as CASSQIGQGGYTDTQYF.